The following is a TCR beta chain sequence with its context. Its antigen is not known. CDR1 SGHDN and CDR2 FVKESK come from the germline V gene. This CDR3 is 13 amino acids long. The V end was cut by 1 base, the J end by 6 bases, with 7 bases between. This specimen comes from a study of cytomegalovirus exposure and HLA in healthy donors. Overall study findings and caveats: Later genetic work tied a missense DCLRE1C variant to beta-chain V and J trimming. Being productive about 87% or about 30% of the time was typical of most TCR beta V segments in an earlier analysis.

The PCR was carried out with 60 Vbeta primers and 13 Jbeta primers. Data came from immunoSEQ multiplex PCR; TCRdb stores just in-frame clones and leaves some out. This table has about 140,000 clones, around 79% appearing once. The sequenced sample consisted of PBMCs. The sequence was obtained from a female donor in good health and CMV-seronegative. The chain employs TRBV14 and TRBJ2-4, with D tentatively TRBD2 (5 bases). The CDR3 bases are TGTGCCAGCAGCCAAGCGGGAACAAACATTCAGTACTTC. The encoded protein is CASSQAGTNIQYF.